This TCR beta chain was captured in a study of OX40 agonist ivuxolimab in advanced cancers. In the study overall: Cancers in dose escalation were hepatocellular, melanoma, renal cell and head and neck.

Details on this clone: Its antigen is undetermined. The same CDR3 arises from other DNA sequences in this sample as well.

Here immunoSEQ multiplex PCR was the method, and the copy in TCRdb shows in-frame clones only, minus some. The table has around 15,000 clones, about 86% seen once. Study findings and constraints: Clonal expansion from baseline to week 6 occurred in both CD4+ and CD8+ T cells. Low levels of normalized T-cell clonal expansion also appeared in some nonresponders.

Trimming shortened V by 5 bases and J by 6 bases, and 13 bases separated the two germline ends. CDR1 LNHDA and CDR2 SQIVND come from the germline V gene (reference sequence). The CDR3 runs 14 residues. The receptor comes from an adult with an advanced solid tumor such as melanoma, head and neck, liver or kidney cancer. This sample comprised CD4+ or CD8+ T cells sorted from blood, obtained in a trial of the OX40 agonist ivuxolimab. The chain couples TRBV19 to TRBJ2-2, with D maybe TRBD2 (5 bases). The CDR3 DNA reads as TGTGCCAGTAGTCCCCGGGGAACCGCCGGGGAGCTGTTTTTT. This sequence encodes CASSPRGTAGELFF. The full variable domain, with the rest looked up from reference TRBV19 and TRBJ2-2, is DGGITQSPKYLFRKEGQNVTLSCEQNLNHDAMYWYRQDPGQGLRLIYYSQIVNDFQKGDIAEGYSVSREKKESFPLTVTSAQKNPTAFYLCASSPRGTAGELFFGEGSRLTVL.